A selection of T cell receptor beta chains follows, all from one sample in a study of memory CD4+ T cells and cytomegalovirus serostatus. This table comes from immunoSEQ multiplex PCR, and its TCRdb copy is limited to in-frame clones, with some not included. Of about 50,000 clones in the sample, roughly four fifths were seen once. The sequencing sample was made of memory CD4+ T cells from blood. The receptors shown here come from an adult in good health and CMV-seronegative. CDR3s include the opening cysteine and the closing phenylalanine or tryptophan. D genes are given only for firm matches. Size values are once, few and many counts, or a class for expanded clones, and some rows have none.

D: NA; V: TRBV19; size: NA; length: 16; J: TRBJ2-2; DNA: TGTGCCAGTAGTAGCCCCCCCCCGACTACTACCGGGGAGCTGTTTTTT; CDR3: CASSSPPPTTTGELFF
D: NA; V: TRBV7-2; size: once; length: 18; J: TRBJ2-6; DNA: TGTGCCAGCAGCTTAGTCCCGAAGGGAGCCACCGGGGCCAACGTCCTGACTTTC; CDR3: CASSLVPKGATGANVLTF
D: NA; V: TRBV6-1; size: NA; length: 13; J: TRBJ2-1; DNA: TGTGCCAGCAAATTCCAGGGGGGGAATGAGCAGTTCTTC; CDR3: CASKFQGGNEQFF
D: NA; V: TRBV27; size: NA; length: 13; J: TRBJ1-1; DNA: TGTGCCAGCAGTTTAACCCTACAGGGAAGGGCTTTCTTT; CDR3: CASSLTLQGRAFF
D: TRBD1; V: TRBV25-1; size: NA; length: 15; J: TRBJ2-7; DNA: TGTGCCAGCAGTCGATCCCGGGACAGATACTACGAGCAGTACTTC; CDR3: CASSRSRDRYYEQYF
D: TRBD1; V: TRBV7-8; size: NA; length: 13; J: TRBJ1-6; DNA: TGTGCCAGCAGCCCAGGGGGGAATTCACCCCTCCACTTT; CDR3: CASSPGGNSPLHF
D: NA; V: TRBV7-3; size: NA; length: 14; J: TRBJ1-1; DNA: TGTGCCAGCAGCTTGGGGACGGGGGCGACTGAAGCTTTCTTT; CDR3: CASSLGTGATEAFF
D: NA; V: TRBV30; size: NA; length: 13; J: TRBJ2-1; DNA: TGTGCCTGGGAACCTCGGGGCTACAATGAGCAGTTCTTC; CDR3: CAWEPRGYNEQFF
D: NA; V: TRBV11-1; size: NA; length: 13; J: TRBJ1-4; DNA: TGTGCCAGCAGCTTAGATCGCCACGAAAAACTGTTTTTT; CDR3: CASSLDRHEKLFF
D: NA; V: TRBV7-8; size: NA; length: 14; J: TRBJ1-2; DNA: TGTGCCAGCAGCTTAGCGGAGTTTAACTATGGCTACACCTTC; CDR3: CASSLAEFNYGYTF
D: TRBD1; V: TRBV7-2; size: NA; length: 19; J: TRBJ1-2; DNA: TGTGCCAGCAGCTTAATAGCACAGGGGTTGTTATCTGACCTTTATGGCTACACCTTC; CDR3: CASSLIAQGLLSDLYGYTF
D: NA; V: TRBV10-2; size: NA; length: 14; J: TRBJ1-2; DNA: TGCGCCAGCAGCGACATCGGGGGGGCCTATGGCTACACCTTC; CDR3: CASSDIGGAYGYTF
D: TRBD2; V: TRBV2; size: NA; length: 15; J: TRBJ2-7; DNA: TGTGCCAGTCTCCTAGCGGGGGGCCTGTCCTACGAGCAGTACTTC; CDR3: CASLLAGGLSYEQYF
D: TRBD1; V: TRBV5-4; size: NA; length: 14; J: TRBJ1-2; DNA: TGTGCCAGCAGCTTAGGGGGCGCCCCTTACGGCTACACCTTC; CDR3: CASSLGGAPYGYTF
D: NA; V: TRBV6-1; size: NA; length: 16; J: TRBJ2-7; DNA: TGTGCCAGCAGTGAAAAGGAGGTAGGGGCGGTTTACGAGCAGTACTTC; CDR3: CASSEKEVGAVYEQYF
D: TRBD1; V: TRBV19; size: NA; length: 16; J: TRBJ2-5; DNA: TGTGCCAGTAGTATCGCAGGGACAGCACACCAAGAGACCCAGTACTTC; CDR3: CASSIAGTAHQETQYF
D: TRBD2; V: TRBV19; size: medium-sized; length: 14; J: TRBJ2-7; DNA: TGTGCCACGCGGGCGGGGGGGCCGTGGTACGAGCAGTACTTC; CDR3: CATRAGGPWYEQYF
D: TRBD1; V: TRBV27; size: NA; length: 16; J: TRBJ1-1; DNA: TGTGCCAGCACCAGTCTGGGACAGGGGGCTGGGACTGAAGCTTTCTTT; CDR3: CASTSLGQGAGTEAFF
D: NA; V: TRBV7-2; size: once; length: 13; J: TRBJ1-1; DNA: TGTGCCAGCAGCTTGTGGGGGAACACTGAAGCTTTCTTT; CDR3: CASSLWGNTEAFF
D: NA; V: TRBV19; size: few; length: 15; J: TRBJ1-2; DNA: TGTGCCAGTAGACCAGACAGGCTTGCGATCTATGGCTACACCTTC; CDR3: CASRPDRLAIYGYTF
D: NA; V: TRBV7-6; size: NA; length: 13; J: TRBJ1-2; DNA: TGTGCCAGCAGCCGAACAGAGTACTATGGCTACACCTTC; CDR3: CASSRTEYYGYTF
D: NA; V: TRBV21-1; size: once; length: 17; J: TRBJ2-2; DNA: TGTGCCAGCAGTACACTAGCGGGGGCCGGGGACACCGGGGAGCTGTTTTTT; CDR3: CASSTLAGAGDTGELFF
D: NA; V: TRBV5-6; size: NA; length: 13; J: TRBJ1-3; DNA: TGTGCCAGCAGCCCCATAACACGGGACACCATATATTTT; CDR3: CASSPITRDTIYF
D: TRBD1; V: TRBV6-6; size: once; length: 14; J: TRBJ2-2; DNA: TGTGCCAGCACTCCGACAGGGGGGACCGGGGAGCTGTTTTTT; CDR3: CASTPTGGTGELFF
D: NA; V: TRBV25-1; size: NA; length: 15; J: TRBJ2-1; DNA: TGTGCCAGCCGGGGCGGGGAAAGCTCCTACAATGAGCAGTTCTTC; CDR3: CASRGGESSYNEQFF
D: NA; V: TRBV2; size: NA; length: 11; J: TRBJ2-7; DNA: TGTGCCAGCAGTCTGGGCTACGAGCAGTACTTC; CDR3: CASSLGYEQYF
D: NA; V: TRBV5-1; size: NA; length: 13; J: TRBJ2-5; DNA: TGCGCCAGCACTTGGGGGGGCCCACAGACCCAGTACTTC; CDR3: CASTWGGPQTQYF
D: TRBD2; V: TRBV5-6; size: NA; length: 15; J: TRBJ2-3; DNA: TGTGCCAGCAGCTTGTTAGCGGGGGATCCGCATACGCAGTATTTT; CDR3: CASSLLAGDPHTQYF
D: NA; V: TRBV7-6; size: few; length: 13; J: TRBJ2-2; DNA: TGTGCCAGCAGCACCAGGACACTCGGGGAGCTGTTTTTT; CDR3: CASSTRTLGELFF
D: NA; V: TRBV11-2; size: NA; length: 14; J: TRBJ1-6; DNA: TGTGCCAGCAGCTTAACCGATACCTTAGGGGCCCTCCACTTT; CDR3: CASSLTDTLGALHF
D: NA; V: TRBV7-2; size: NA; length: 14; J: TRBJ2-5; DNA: TGTGCCAGCAGCTCTAGGGGCGTCCAAGAGACCCAGTACTTC; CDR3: CASSSRGVQETQYF
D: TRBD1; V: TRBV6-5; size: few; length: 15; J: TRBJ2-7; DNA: TGTGCCAGCAGTTCCTTCGACAGGGGCACCTACGAGCAGTACTTC; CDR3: CASSSFDRGTYEQYF
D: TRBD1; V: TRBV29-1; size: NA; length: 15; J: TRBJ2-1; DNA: TGCAGCGTTGACTGGGTTAGGGGGCGAAACGGTGAGCAGTTCTTC; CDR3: CSVDWVRGRNGEQFF
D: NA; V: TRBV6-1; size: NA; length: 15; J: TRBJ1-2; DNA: TGTGCCAGCAGCGATAGCGCTAGGGGTAACTATGGCTACACCTTC; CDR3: CASSDSARGNYGYTF
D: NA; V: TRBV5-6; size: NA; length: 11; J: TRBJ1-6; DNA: TGTGCCAGCAGCACGGTGTCACCCCTCCACTTT; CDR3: CASSTVSPLHF
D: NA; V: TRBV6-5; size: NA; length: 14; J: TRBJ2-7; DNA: TGTGCCAGCAGCTCGTCCTACACATCCTACGAGCAGTACTTC; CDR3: CASSSSYTSYEQYF
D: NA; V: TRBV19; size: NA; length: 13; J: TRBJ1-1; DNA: TGTGCCAGTAGTATAGATTATAGAACGGAAGCTTTCTTT; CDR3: CASSIDYRTEAFF
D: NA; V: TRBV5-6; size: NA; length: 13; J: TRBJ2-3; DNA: TGTGCCAGCAGCTCCATTTCGACAGATACGCAGTATTTT; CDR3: CASSSISTDTQYF
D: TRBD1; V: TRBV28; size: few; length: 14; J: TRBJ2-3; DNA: TGTGCCAGCAGCAGGACAGGGGGTACAGATACGCAGTATTTT; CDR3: CASSRTGGTDTQYF
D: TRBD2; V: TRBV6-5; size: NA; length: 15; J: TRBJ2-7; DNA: TGTGCCAGCAGTTCCCAGCGGGGGAACTCCTACGAGCAGTACTTC; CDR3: CASSSQRGNSYEQYF
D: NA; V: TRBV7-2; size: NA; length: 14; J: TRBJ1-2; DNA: TGTGCCAGCAGCTTAGATCCAGGAAAGGGAGGCTACACCTTC; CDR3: CASSLDPGKGGYTF
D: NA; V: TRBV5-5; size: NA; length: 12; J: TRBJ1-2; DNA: TGTGCCAGCAGTGGGGTAGATAGGTCGGACACCTTC; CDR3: CASSGVDRSDTF
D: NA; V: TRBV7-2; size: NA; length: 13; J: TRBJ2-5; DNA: TGTGCCAGCAGCCCAGGTCATCGCGGGGCCCCGTACTTC; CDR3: CASSPGHRGAPYF
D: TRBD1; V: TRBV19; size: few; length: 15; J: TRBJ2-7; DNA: TGTGCCAGTAGCAAAACAGGGGTAACGTCCTACGAGCAGTACTTC; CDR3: CASSKTGVTSYEQYF
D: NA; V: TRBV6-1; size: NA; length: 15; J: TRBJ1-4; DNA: TGTGCCAGCAGTGAGTTTCCCTTAAAGGGTGAAAAACTGTTTTTT; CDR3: CASSEFPLKGEKLFF
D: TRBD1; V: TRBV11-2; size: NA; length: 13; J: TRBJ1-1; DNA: TGTGCCAGCAGCAGGACAGGGCGCACTGAAGCTTTCTTT; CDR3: CASSRTGRTEAFF
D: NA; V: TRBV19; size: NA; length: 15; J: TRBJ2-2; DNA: TGTGCCAGTAGTATGAGGCCAGTCTCGTCCGGGGAGCTGTTTTTT; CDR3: CASSMRPVSSGELFF
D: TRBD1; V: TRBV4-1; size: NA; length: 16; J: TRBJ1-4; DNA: TGCGCCAGCAGCCAAGAGGGGACAGGGGGGTTGGAAAAACTGTTTTTT; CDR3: CASSQEGTGGLEKLFF